Shown below are 14 T cell receptor beta chains from a single sample sequenced in a study of early T cells in non-severe SARS-CoV-2 infection. In TCRdb, the 5' RACE reads were re-called with MiXCR into one record per CDR3 protein. Here the sample spans approximately 70,000 distinct CDR3 sequences, over 4% being singletons. Sequences were derived from whole blood, sampled at baseline. The receptors stem from an adult who was a healthcare worker with PCR-confirmed SARS-CoV-2 infection or an uninfected control (not recorded which).

This sequence joins TRBV19 and TRBJ1-2, with D uncertain. This CDR3 has 13 amino acids. The germline V gene has CDR1 LNHDA and CDR2 SQIVND (reference sequence). Trimming cost V 3 bases and J 3 bases, with 8 bases left between them. The CDR3 loop is CASSMTGHYGYTF. The DNA of the CDR3 is TGTGCCAGTAGTATGACCGGGCACTATGGCTACACCTTC.

This clonotype was picked up many times. The rearrangement links TRBV9 to TRBJ1-3; D is perhaps TRBD1 (5 bases). Germline V gene lookup returns CDR1 SGDLS and CDR2 YYNGEE. Trimming cost V 4 bases and J 3 bases, with 17 bases left between them. The CDR3 loop spans 16 amino acids. The CDR3 nucleotides are TGTGCCAGCAGCTCCTCTTATCGGGGGAGTGGAAACACCATATATTTT. This encodes CASSSSYRGSGNTIYF.

This clonotype was detected only a few times. CDR3 residues: CASSLVPPLTDTQYF. The DNA of the CDR3 is TGTGCCAGCTCCCTTGTGCCCCCCCTCACAGATACGCAGTATTTT. The chain recombines TRBV18 with TRBJ2-3; no clear D gene. From germline, CDR1 is KGHSH and CDR2 LQKENI. Trimming took off 6 bases at V and 2 bases at J, with 15 bases between the two ends. CDR3 length: 15 amino acids. The full variable domain, completed using reference TRBV18 and TRBJ2-3, is NAGVMQNPRHLVRRRGQEARLRCSPMKGHSHVYWYRQLPEEGLKFMVYLQKENIIDESGMPKERFSAEFPKEGPSILRIQQVVRGDSAAYFCASSLVPPLTDTQYFGPGTRLTVL.

This clonotype appeared many times. The genes are TRBV10-2 and TRBJ1-6, with 7 bases identical to TRBD1. CDR1 and CDR2 (germline): WSHSY, SAAADI. The CDR3 runs 16 residues. V dropped 3 bases and J dropped 5; count of bases not matched to a gene: 7. The CDR3 coding sequence is TGCGCCAGCAGTGAAGGTCGTGGGACAGATAATTCACCCCTCCACTTT. This gives the protein CASSEGRGTDNSPLHF.

In its sample, this clonotype was seen many times. The V call is TRBV9, the J call TRBJ1-5; TRBD1 might be the D (5 bases). The CDR3 is made up of 15 amino acids. The ends were cut back, 3 bases at V and 0 bases at J, with 10 bases in the middle. CDR1 and CDR2 (germline): SGDLS, YYNGEE. The CDR3 region has the DNA TGTGCCAGCAGCGCGACAGCTTATAGCAATCAGCCCCAGCATTTT. It codes for CASSATAYSNQPQHF.

The J gene is TRBJ1-5, the V gene TRBV27; 7 positions agree with TRBD1. The germline V gene has CDR1 MNHEY and CDR2 SMNVEV (reference sequence). The CDR3 has 15 residues. Germline trimming cut 5 bases from V and 8 bases from J; bases unmatched to any gene: 12. The CDR3 spells CASSPSTQGEKPQHF. For the CDR3, the DNA is TGTGCCAGCAGTCCATCGACCCAGGGGGAGAAGCCCCAGCATTTT.

This clonotype was counted ten times or more. This CDR3 reads CATSRGSQGTYEQYF. The CDR3 DNA follows: TGTGCCACCAGCAGAGGATCGCAGGGGACCTACGAGCAGTACTTC. The chain links TRBV15 to TRBJ2-7, with a tentative D call TRBD1 (6 bases). Germline CDR1 is LNHNV and CDR2 is YYDKDF (reference sequence). The CDR3 is made up of 15 amino acids. V shed 1 base and J shed 2 bases, with 12 bases lying between them. The variable domain in full, completed from reference TRBV15 and TRBJ2-7, reads DAMVIQNPRYQVTQFGKPVTLSCSQTLNHNVMYWYQQKSSQAPKLLFHYYDKDFNNEADTPDNFQSRRPNTSFCFLDIRSPGLGDTAMYLCATSRGSQGTYEQYFGPGTRLTVT.

There are many counts of this clonotype. V usage is TRBV12-5 and J usage is TRBJ2-1, with 9 positions matching TRBD2. Per germline, CDR1 LGHNT and CDR2 FRNRAP. This CDR3 region has 15 residues. V was clipped by 7 bases and J by 5 bases; unmatched bases: 9. In DNA, the CDR3 is TGTGCTAGTGCCCGGGCGGGAGGGCCCCACAATGAGCAGTTCTTC. Translation: CASARAGGPHNEQFF.

This chain links TRBV29-1 with TRBJ1-2; TRBD1 matches 8 bases. Germline V CDR1 and CDR2: SQVTM, ANQGSEA. This CDR3 is built from 13 residues. V was clipped by 7 bases and J by 4 bases; unmatched bases: 8. This CDR3 is CSADRGTSYGYTF. CDR3 nucleotides: TGCAGCGCAGACAGGGGCACCTCCTATGGCTACACCTTC.

This clonotype came up many times. V gene TRBV29-1 combines with J gene TRBJ2-3, with 12 bases identical to TRBD2. From germline, CDR1 is SQVTM and CDR2 ANQGSEA. Trimming removed 7 bases from V and 1 base from J; junction bases left unmatched: 3. The CDR3 totals 14 residues. The chain's CDR3 is CSGRLAGGTDTQYF. The CDR3 nucleotides are TGCAGCGGCCGACTAGCGGGAGGCACAGATACGCAGTATTTT.

This clonotype was detected many times. V usage is TRBV24-1 and J usage is TRBJ2-1; D is undetermined. The length of the CDR3 is 12 residues. The V gene's germline CDR1 is KGHDR and CDR2 SFDVKD. The V end lost 3 bases, the J end lost 8 bases, and 7 bases lay between the germline ends. CDR3: CATSDKLHEQFF. CDR3 nucleotides: TGTGCCACCAGTGATAAACTTCATGAGCAGTTCTTC.

The V and J genes are TRBV7-6 and TRBJ2-7; D call uncertain. CDR1 and CDR2 (germline): SGHVS, FNYEAQ. The CDR3 has 11 amino acids. Trimming shortened V by 7 bases and J by 5 bases, and 9 bases separated the two germline ends. The CDR3 spells CASTSGDEQYF. CDR3 bases: TGTGCCAGCACCTCTGGTGACGAGCAGTACTTC. The full variable domain, its missing parts supplied by reference TRBV7-6 and TRBJ2-7, is GAGVSQSPRYKVTKRGQDVALRCDPISGHVSLYWYRQALGQGPEFLTYFNYEAQQDKSGLPNDRFSAERPEGSISTLTIQRTEQRDSAMYRCASTSGDEQYFGPGTRLTVT.

This clonotype was found many times. V and J are TRBV20-1 and TRBJ1-2; no reliable D call. The CDR3 has 14 amino acids. Trimming stripped 3 bases from V and 4 bases from J, with 15 bases between. From germline, CDR1 is DFQATT and CDR2 SNEGSKA (reference sequence). CDR3 bases: TGCAGTGCTAGTCTCTTGGTCGGTGCCTATGGCTACACCTTC. Translated: CSASLLVGAYGYTF.

The V gene is TRBV4-1, the J gene TRBJ1-2; maybe TRBD1 (6 bases). The CDR3 is 14 residues long. The V end lost 3 bases, the J end lost 7 bases, and 15 bases lay between the germline ends. Germline CDR1 and CDR2: MGHRA and YSYEKL. CDR3 nucleotide sequence: TGCGCCAGCAGCCAGGGGGGGCAGGCTCCTGGCTACACCTTC. As protein: CASSQGGQAPGYTF.